This T cell receptor (beta chain) was captured in a study of T cell changes during pregnancy in multiple sclerosis. Libraries were prepared by immunoSEQ multiplex PCR; TCRdb keeps only in-frame clonotypes and omits some of them. Of some 120,000 clones detected, approximately 93% appear once; the ten largest clones hold roughly 6%. Trimming cost V 4 bases and J 10 bases; bases outside gene matches: 15. This CDR3 contains 18 residues. CDR1 SGHKS and CDR2 YYEKEE come from the germline V gene (reference sequence). The starting material was peripheral blood, obtained before pregnancy. The TCR sequence derives from a female donor with multiple sclerosis, enrolled in a pregnancy study. This chain uses TRBV5-5 with TRBJ2-1; 15 bases map to TRBD2. The CDR3 loop reads CASSLEIWTSGRAREQFF. Written as DNA, the CDR3 is TGTGCCAGCAGCCTCGAGATTTGGACTAGCGGGAGGGCCCGAGAGCAGTTCTTC.